Each of the 8 T cell receptor beta chains below was sequenced from the same sample in a study of T cells after yellow fever vaccination. TCRdb passed the 5' RACE reads through MiXCR, listing each CDR3 protein once. The sample gives about 160,000 distinct CDR3 sequences, less than 9% of which show up once; over 2% is in the top ten. This specimen was CD4+ T cells sorted from PBMCs, taken 5 to 6 days after the first yellow fever vaccination. Source of these receptors: a man aged 18 to 30 who received the YFV17D yellow fever vaccine.

This clonotype was seen ten or more times. The V call is TRBV7-8, the J call TRBJ2-7; a weak D match, TRBD2 (6 bases). The CDR3 length is 15 residues. Germline-derived CDR1 and CDR2 are SGHVS and FQNEAQ. V shed 6 bases and J shed 0 bases, with 15 bases lying between them. The chain's CDR3 is CASSTLGRSSYEQYV. CDR3 sequence (DNA): TGTGCCAGCAGTACCCTGGGGAGGAGCTCCTACGAGCAGTACGTC.

This clonotype was observed at least ten times. The chain carries TRBV6-2 or TRBV6-3 and TRBJ2-3; D may be TRBD2 (6 bases). Trimming removed 2 bases at V and 2 bases at J, with 8 bases between. The CDR3 length is 14 residues. Germline values: CDR1 MNHEY, CDR2 SVGEGT. DNA for the CDR3: TGTGCCAGCAGTTACGGCGGGGTCACAGATACGCAGTATTTT. Its translation: CASSYGGVTDTQYF.

Turning to this clonotype: This may be a read error, as it is one base from a much larger clone. The CDR3 region is CVSSPSVEFYGYTF. CDR3 nucleotide sequence: TGTGTCAGCTCACCCTCTGTAGAGTTCTATGGCTACACCTTC. The genes are TRBV18 and TRBJ1-2; D is undetermined. Germline V gene data show CDR1 as KGHSH and CDR2 as LQKENI. The CDR3 loop spans 14 amino acids.

This clonotype has a count of ten or more. Here the CDR3 DNA reads TGTGCCAGCAGTCCCCTCCCGGGACTGCTAAGCACAGATACGCAGTATTTT. Translating it yields CASSPLPGLLSTDTQYF. V gene TRBV3-1 combines with J gene TRBJ2-3; TRBD2 is a possible D gene (6 bases). The CDR3 runs to 17 residues. V lost 6 bases, J lost 0 bases, and 19 bases lay in between. Germline V gene sequence: CDR1 LGHDT, CDR2 YNNKEL (reference sequence).

The rearrangement joins TRBV4-1 to TRBJ1-2; a possible D gene is TRBD1 (5 bases). CDR3 length: 14 amino acids. Germline CDR1 is MGHRA and CDR2 is YSYEKL. The ends were cut back, 4 bases at V and 4 bases at J, with 13 bases in the middle. The chain's CDR3 is CASSLGGTTYGYTF. DNA of the CDR3: TGCGCCAGCAGCCTGGGCGGGACGACCTATGGCTACACCTTC.

This clonotype was counted a few times. This chain links TRBV18 with TRBJ1-1; the D gene is possibly TRBD1 (6 bases). From germline, CDR1 is KGHSH and CDR2 LQKENI. V lost 3 bases to trimming and J lost 5 bases, with 13 bases between them. The CDR3 extends over 14 amino acids. Written as DNA, the CDR3 is TGTGCCAGCTCACCGCCGGGGGCAAAAACTGAAGCTTTCTTT. Its protein is CASSPPGAKTEAFF.

This clonotype was counted many times. The J gene is TRBJ2-5, the V gene TRBV18; D might be TRBD2 (5 bases). Trimming stripped 8 bases from V and 2 bases from J, with 12 bases between. The CDR3 covers 13 residues. Per germline, CDR1 KGHSH and CDR2 LQKENI. The CDR3 DNA reads as TGTGCCAGCAGCCCCCGAGGGCAAGAGACCCAGTACTTC. The encoded protein is CASSPRGQETQYF. Full variable domain (rest looked up from reference TRBV18 and TRBJ2-5): NAGVMQNPRHLVRRRGQEARLRCSPMKGHSHVYWYRQLPEEGLKFMVYLQKENIIDESGMPKERFSAEFPKEGPSILRIQQVVRGDSAAYFCASSPRGQETQYFGPGTRLLVL.

The J gene is TRBJ2-1, the V gene TRBV20-1; D possibly matches TRBD1 or TRBD2 (7 bases each). V lost 0 bases to trimming and J lost 5 bases, with 17 bases between them. The CDR3 sequence is 16 residues long. CDR1 is DFQATT and CDR2 is SNEGSKA in the germline V gene (reference sequence). The CDR3 reads CSARDQGGGHDNEQFF. Written as DNA, the CDR3 is TGCAGTGCTAGAGATCAGGGGGGGGGCCATGACAATGAGCAGTTCTTC.